These 28 T cell receptor beta chains were all obtained from the same sample, sequenced in a study of CD8+ T cells in alopecia areata. Extracted RNA was reverse transcribed into cDNA, the sequencing template. Using immunoSEQ multiplex PCR, the repertoire was profiled, and TCRdb retains in-frame clones only, with some absent. The sample carries about 82,000 clones, about 53% recorded once. The sequenced sample consisted of NKG2D-high CD8+ T cells sorted from blood. These TCRs come from a human donor with alopecia areata.

In its sample, this clone was seen a few times. The chain links TRBV27 to TRBJ2-3; D not certain. V shed 2 bases and J shed 3 bases, with 0 bases lying between them. Germline CDR1 reads MNHEY; CDR2 reads SMNVEV (reference sequence). The CDR3 contains 11 residues. CDR3 bases: TGTGCCAGCAGTTTAACAGATACGCAGTATTTT. Translation: CASSLTDTQYF.

The J gene is TRBJ2-1, the V gene TRBV9; 7 bases align to TRBD2. Germline assignment: CDR1 SGDLS and CDR2 YYNGEE. V was clipped by 0 bases and J by 4 bases; unmatched bases: 7. The length of the CDR3 is 16 residues. CDR3 sequence (DNA): TGTGCCAGCAGCGTAGGAGGTAGCGGGCGTTACAATGAGCAGTTCTTC. Translation: CASSVGGSGRYNEQFF.

The table lists this clone with a few counts. The gene calls are TRBV29-1 and TRBJ2-1; weak D call: TRBD1 (6 bases). V dropped 0 bases and J dropped 8 bases, with 17 bases sitting between them. CDR3 size: 15 residues. Germline V CDR1 and CDR2: SQVTM, ANQGSEA. Here the CDR3 reads CSVEEDSNLQYEQFF. CDR3 DNA: TGCAGCGTTGAAGAGGACAGTAATCTACAATATGAGCAGTTCTTC.

J is TRBJ2-1 and V is TRBV6-4, with D possibly being TRBD2 (6 bases). The germline V and J ends were trimmed by 4 bases and 1 base, with 11 bases remaining between them. Germline CDR1 MRHNA, CDR2 SNTAGT. This CDR3 is built from 15 residues. This CDR3 reads CASSAAGLSYNEQFF. DNA of the CDR3: TGTGCCAGCAGTGCCGCGGGACTTTCCTACAATGAGCAGTTCTTC.

This clone came up a few times. The V call is TRBV6-6, the J call TRBJ2-3, with 7 bases that match TRBD2. This CDR3 has 16 residues. The V gene end was trimmed by 0 bases and the J gene end by 4 bases; junction bases not matched to a gene: 7. Per germline, CDR1 MNHNY and CDR2 SVGAGI (reference sequence). Here the CDR3 reads CASSYSAGESPDTQYF. The CDR3 region has the DNA TGTGCCAGCAGTTACTCCGCGGGAGAGTCGCCAGATACGCAGTATTTT.

The chain employs TRBV2 and TRBJ2-1, with TRBD1 matching over 8 bases. V trimming: 9 bases; J trimming: 5 bases; junction bases outside the gene matches: 9. Germline loops: CDR1 SNHLY, CDR2 FYNNEI. This CDR3 spans 14 amino acids. This CDR3 is CASSRGQVNNEQFF. For the CDR3, the DNA is TGTGCCAGTAGCCGGGGACAGGTTAACAATGAGCAGTTCTTC.

This clone was detected many times. The V and J genes are TRBV28 and TRBJ2-3, with D possibly being TRBD1 or TRBD2 (5 bases each). The CDR3 runs to 17 residues. Between the trimmed V and J ends, which lost 7 bases and 2 bases, there was a span of 22 bases. The V gene's germline CDR1 is MDHEN and CDR2 SYDVKM. CDR3 DNA sequence: TGTGCCAGCACGCGCCGAGGGACCCTTACCTTCACAGATACGCAGTATTTT. It specifies CASTRRGTLTFTDTQYF.

The chain recombines TRBV30 with TRBJ1-2; D not certain. CDR1 GTSNPN and CDR2 SVGIG come from the germline V gene (reference sequence). The CDR3 has 13 residues. Trimming stripped 0 bases from V and 6 bases from J, with 11 bases between. The CDR3 sequence: CAWSVPRLDGYTF. DNA of the CDR3: TGTGCCTGGAGTGTTCCCAGACTTGATGGCTACACCTTC. The variable domain in full, with the rest retrieved from reference TRBV30 and TRBJ1-2, is SQTIHQWPATLVQPVGSPLSLECTVEGTSNPNLYWYRQAAGRGLQLLFYSVGIGQISSEVPQNLSASRPQDRQFILSSKKLLLSDSGFYLCAWSVPRLDGYTFGSGTRLTVV.

This clone was observed a single time. This chain uses TRBV5-1 with TRBJ1-5, with TRBD1 matching over 9 bases. Germline CDR1 SGHRS, CDR2 YFSETQ. After removal of 4 bases from V and 3 bases from J, the junction contained 5 bases not matched to a gene. The CDR3 runs to 15 residues. CDR3 region: CASSEWTGDNQPQHF. Here the CDR3 DNA reads TGCGCCAGCAGCGAGTGGACAGGGGACAATCAGCCCCAGCATTTT. The variable domain in full, with the rest retrieved from reference TRBV5-1 and TRBJ1-5, is KAGVTQTPRYLIKTRGQQVTLSCSPISGHRSVSWYQQTPGQGLQFLFEYFSETQRNKGNFPGRFSGRQFSNSRSEMNVSTLELGDSALYLCASSEWTGDNQPQHFGDGTRLSIL.

This chain connects TRBV5-1 to TRBJ1-5; a weak D match, TRBD1 (5 bases). Germline lookup yields CDR1 SGHRS and CDR2 YFSETQ. V was trimmed by 1 base and J by 9 bases, leaving 14 bases between them. CDR3 size: 14 residues. The CDR3 sequence: CASSLSGFPPPQHF. Written as DNA, the CDR3 is TGCGCCAGCAGCTTGTCAGGGTTCCCTCCGCCCCAGCATTTT.

This clone has a single count. The genes are TRBV18 and TRBJ2-7; no clear D. This CDR3 contains 13 residues. In germline, CDR1 is KGHSH, CDR2 LQKENI. The V and J ends lost 4 bases and 3 bases respectively, with 10 bases between them. The CDR3 DNA follows: TGTGCCAGCTCACGTGACCGAGACTACGAGCAGTACTTC. Protein: CASSRDRDYEQYF.

Only a few counts were recorded for this clone. The chain employs TRBV28 and TRBJ2-7, with D possibly being TRBD1 or TRBD2 (5 bases each). The germline V gene encodes CDR1 MDHEN and CDR2 SYDVKM. The V end lost 6 bases, the J end lost 7 bases, and 19 bases lay between the germline ends. The CDR3 covers 14 residues. CDR3 bases: TGTGCCAGCAGAAGGGACGGGCTACGGGTGGAGCAGTACTTC. Amino acids: CASRRDGLRVEQYF.

The chain joins TRBV2 to TRBJ2-7, with a weak D call TRBD2 (6 bases). CDR3 length equals 13 residues. V lost 7 bases to trimming and J lost 2 bases, with 12 bases between them. Germline V CDR1 and CDR2: SNHLY, FYNNEI. The DNA of the CDR3 is TGTGCCAGCACGGGGGTTACGGCCTACGAGCAGTACTTC. It yields the protein CASTGVTAYEQYF. The full variable domain, completed using reference TRBV2 and TRBJ2-7, is EPEVTQTPSHQVTQMGQEVILRCVPISNHLYFYWYRQILGQKVEFLVSFYNNEISEKSEIFDDQFSVERPDGSNFTLKIRSTKLEDSAMYFCASTGVTAYEQYFGPGTRLTVT.

The V gene is TRBV28, the J gene TRBJ1-1; 9 bases line up with TRBD1. The CDR3 spans 14 residues. The germline CDR1 and CDR2 sequences are MDHEN and SYDVKM. V was clipped by 5 bases and J by 5 bases; unmatched bases: 6. The CDR3 protein is CASSVQGAGTEAFF. In DNA, the CDR3 is TGTGCCAGCAGTGTACAGGGGGCAGGAACTGAAGCTTTCTTT.

This clone has more than one count but fewer than ten. The rearrangement uses TRBV29-1 and TRBJ1-2, with TRBD1 matching 8 bases. The V segment lost 5 bases and the J segment 6 bases; nucleotides outside the gene matches: 5. CDR3 length: 12 residues. Per germline, CDR1 SQVTM and CDR2 ANQGSEA. CDR3 DNA: TGCAGCGTTAACGACAGGGGCCATGGCTACACCTTC. Residues: CSVNDRGHGYTF.

V is TRBV29-1 and J is TRBJ1-5; no clear D gene. With 4 bases removed from V and 1 base from J, the gap between germline ends came to 14 bases. CDR3 length: 15 residues. Germline CDR1 SQVTM, CDR2 ANQGSEA. CDR3 DNA: TGCAGCGTTGTGTTGGAAGGGAAGAGCAATCAGCCCCAGCATTTT. It specifies CSVVLEGKSNQPQHF.

The CDR3 region is CASSEIYRRESEQYF. The CDR3 DNA follows: TGTGCCAGCAGCGAAATTTATCGTCGGGAGTCCGAGCAGTACTTC. The rearrangement joins TRBV6-1 to TRBJ2-7; D is perhaps TRBD2 (6 bases). CDR1 and CDR2 (germline): MNHNS, SASEGT. The ends were cut back, 6 bases at V and 6 bases at J, with 21 bases in the middle. The CDR3 spans 15 residues.

The chain combines TRBV9 with TRBJ1-5, with no clear D. CDR3 size: 11 residues. The ends were cut back, 10 bases at V and 1 base at J, with 6 bases in the middle. Germline V lookup: CDR1 SGDLS, CDR2 YYNGEE. DNA of the CDR3: TGTGCCTCCGGCAGCAATCAGCCCCAGCATTTT. Encoded protein: CASGSNQPQHF.

The rearrangement joins TRBV29-1 to TRBJ2-7; 7 bases line up with TRBD1. Germline V CDR1 and CDR2: SQVTM, ANQGSEA. This CDR3 has 15 residues. V was pared by 3 bases and J by 1 base, with 9 bases of the junction left unmatched. The CDR3 nucleotides are TGCAGCGTTGACGAGGAGAGACAGGGATCCTACGAGCAGTACTTC. This gives the protein CSVDEERQGSYEQYF.

This clone has a single count. V is TRBV27 and J is TRBJ2-3, with unresolved D. The CDR3 extends over 14 amino acids. The V gene's germline CDR1 is MNHEY and CDR2 SMNVEV (reference sequence). With 3 bases removed from V and 2 bases from J, the gap between germline ends came to 9 bases. The CDR3: CASSFSIPTDTQYF. In DNA, the CDR3 is TGTGCCAGCAGTTTCTCCATCCCCACAGATACGCAGTATTTT.

The DNA for the CDR3 is TGCGCCAGCAGCCACTTGACAGGAGGTGGGCGCGGTGGCTACACCTTC. Its translation is CASSHLTGGGRGGYTF. The V call is TRBV4-3, the J call TRBJ1-2; tentatively, D is TRBD1 (6 bases). The CDR3 loop spans 16 amino acids. Trimming cost V 3 bases and J 7 bases, with 21 bases left between them. From germline, CDR1 is LGHNA and CDR2 YSLEER.

This chain uses TRBV27 with TRBJ1-4; D gene unclear. This CDR3 contains 13 residues. Germline lookup yields CDR1 MNHEY and CDR2 SMNVEV (reference sequence). With 6 bases removed from V and 7 bases from J, the gap between germline ends came to 12 bases. This CDR3 reads CASRVHRGEKLFF. CDR3 sequence (DNA): TGTGCCAGCAGGGTACACCGGGGTGAAAAACTGTTTTTT. Using reference TRBV27 and TRBJ1-4 for the parts outside the CDR3, the full variable domain is EAQVTQNPRYLITVTGKKLTVTCSQNMNHEYMSWYRQDPGLGLRQIYYSMNVEVTDKGDVPEGYKVSRKEKRNFPLILESPSPNQTSLYFCASRVHRGEKLFFGSGTQLSVL.

The chain is built from TRBV5-1 and TRBJ2-3; D possibly matches TRBD1 or TRBD2 (5 bases each). This CDR3 has 14 residues. The V end was cut by 4 bases, the J end by 1 base, with 10 bases between. Germline loops: CDR1 SGHRS, CDR2 YFSETQ. In DNA form, the CDR3 reads TGCGCCAGCAGCCCGTTGGGGGGCACAGATACGCAGTATTTT. Its translation: CASSPLGGTDTQYF.

As concerns this clone: Other DNA sequences in this sample translate to the same CDR3. V and J are TRBV13 and TRBJ2-7; D is unclear. V was trimmed by 3 bases and J by 2 bases, leaving 8 bases between them. CDR1 is PRHDT and CDR2 is FYEKMQ in the germline V gene (reference sequence). The CDR3 is 13 amino acids. The CDR3 sequence: CASSFGRAYEQYF. CDR3 coding DNA: TGTGCCAGCAGCTTCGGACGGGCCTACGAGCAGTACTTC.

As DNA, the CDR3 is TGTGCCAGCATGACAGGAGAGACCCAGTACTTC. It translates to CASMTGETQYF. V gene TRBV27 combines with J gene TRBJ2-5; the D gene is possibly TRBD1 (6 bases). Deletions cut 7 bases from V and 4 bases from J, with 7 bases between. This CDR3 has 11 amino acids. CDR1 is MNHEY and CDR2 is SMNVEV in the germline V gene (reference sequence).

As regards this clone: The junction differs from germline at one of its ends, possibly a read error. The chain has TRBV4-1 and TRBJ2-1; either TRBD1 or TRBD2 may supply D (5 bases each). The V gene's germline CDR1 is MGHRA and CDR2 YSYEKL. CDR3 length equals 16 residues. The CDR3 region has the DNA TGCGCCAGCAGCCTAAGCCGGGACCGGGCCTATAATGAGCAGTTCTTC. Its protein is CASSLSRDRAYNEQFF.

There are a few counts of this clone. The same CDR3 can be traced to other DNA sequences in this sample. V usage is TRBV29-1 and J usage is TRBJ2-7; D is perhaps TRBD2 (6 bases). Germline V gene lookup returns CDR1 SQVTM and CDR2 ANQGSEA. The V and J ends lost 3 bases and 0 bases respectively, with 9 bases between them. This CDR3 region has 13 residues. CDR3 bases: TGCAGCGTTGAGGGGGACTCCTCCTACGAGCAGTACTTC. Protein sequence: CSVEGDSSYEQYF.

CDR3 bases: TGCAGCGTTGAAATCACCCCCTACGAGCAGTACTTC. This gives the protein CSVEITPYEQYF. V usage is TRBV29-1 and J usage is TRBJ2-7, with D unclear. The CDR3 length is 12 residues. The V end was cut by 2 bases, the J end by 2 bases, with 7 bases between. Germline lookup yields CDR1 SQVTM and CDR2 ANQGSEA.